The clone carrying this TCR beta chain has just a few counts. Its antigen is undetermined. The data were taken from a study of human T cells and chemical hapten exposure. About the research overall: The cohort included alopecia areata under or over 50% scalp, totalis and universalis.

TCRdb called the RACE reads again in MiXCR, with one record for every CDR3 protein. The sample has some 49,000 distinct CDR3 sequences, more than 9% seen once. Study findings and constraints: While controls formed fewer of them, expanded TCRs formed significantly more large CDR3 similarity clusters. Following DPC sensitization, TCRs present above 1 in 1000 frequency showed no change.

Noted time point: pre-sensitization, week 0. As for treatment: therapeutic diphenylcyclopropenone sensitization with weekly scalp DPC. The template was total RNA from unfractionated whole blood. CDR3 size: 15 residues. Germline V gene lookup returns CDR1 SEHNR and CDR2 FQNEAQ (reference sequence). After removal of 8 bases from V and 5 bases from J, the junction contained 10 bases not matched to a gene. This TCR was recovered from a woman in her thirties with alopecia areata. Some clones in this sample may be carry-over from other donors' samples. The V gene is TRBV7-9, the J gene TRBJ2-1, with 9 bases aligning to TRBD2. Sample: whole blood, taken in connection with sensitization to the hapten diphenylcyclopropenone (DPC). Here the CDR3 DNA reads TGTGCCAGCGGGGGAGCGGGGGGTCGACACAATGAGCAGTTCTTC. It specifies CASGGAGGRHNEQFF.